This TCR beta chain was observed in a study of patients and donors after allogeneic stem cell transplantation (dated by TCRdb to about 2020). This clonotype was seen many times. Its recognized antigen is unknown. No clone much larger than this one lies a single base away; base qualities are absent. CDR1 and CDR2 are read off the germline V gene as SGHVS and FQNEAQ. V lost 3 bases and J lost 0 bases, and the count of bases not matched to a germline gene is 5. From cysteine to phenylalanine, the CDR3 is 17 amino acids long. Only the CDR3 portion is preserved as DNA: 51 bases, with reading frame beginning at the first base. The library was made by RT-PCR. TCRdb records NextSeq 550 as the sequencer. The public reads were reanalyzed by TCRdb: fastp trimming at Q25, MiXCR alignment, in-frame beta chains only. Each record represents a unique CDR3 protein, reported with the most common genes and DNA among its rows. Counted in this sample were 920,000 or so distinct CDR3 sequences; 18% of them appeared once. The ten largest clones represent 6% of the sample.

This chain joins TRBV7-8 to TRBJ2-3, with TRBD2 matching 11 junction bases. The specimen was blood, either unsorted or a sorted T cell fraction (not recorded which). The sequence came from a human donor who was either an allogeneic HSCT recipient or a stem cell or donor lymphocyte infusion donor (not recorded which). It is not recorded whose cells these are; they may come from a transplant donor. The DNA sequence is given as TGTGCCAGCAGCTTGGTGGGACTAGCGGTGAGCACAGATACGCAGTATTTT. This codes for CASSLVGLAVSTDTQYF. The reference TRBV7-8 and TRBJ2-3 proteins fill in what lies around the CDR3, so the full variable domain reads GAGVSQSPRYKVAKRGQDVALRCDPISGHVSLFWYQQALGQGPEFLTYFQNEAQLDKSGLPSDRFFAERPEGSVSTLKIQRTQQEDSAVYLCASSLVGLAVSTDTQYFGPGTRLTVL.